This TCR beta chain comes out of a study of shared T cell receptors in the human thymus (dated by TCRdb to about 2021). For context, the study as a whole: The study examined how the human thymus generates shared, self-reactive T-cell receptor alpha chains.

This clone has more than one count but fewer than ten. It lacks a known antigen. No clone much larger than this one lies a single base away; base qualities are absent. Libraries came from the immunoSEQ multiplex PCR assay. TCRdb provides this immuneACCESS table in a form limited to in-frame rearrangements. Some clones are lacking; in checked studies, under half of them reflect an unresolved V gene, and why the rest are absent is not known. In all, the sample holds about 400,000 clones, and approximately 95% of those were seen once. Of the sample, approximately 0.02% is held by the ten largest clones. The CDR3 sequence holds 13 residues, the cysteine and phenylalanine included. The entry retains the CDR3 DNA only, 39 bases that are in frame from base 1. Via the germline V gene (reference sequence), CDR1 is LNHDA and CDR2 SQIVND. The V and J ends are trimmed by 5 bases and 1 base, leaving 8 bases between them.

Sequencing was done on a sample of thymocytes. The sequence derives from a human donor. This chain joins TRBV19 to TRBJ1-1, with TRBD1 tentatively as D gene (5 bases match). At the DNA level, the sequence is TGTGCCAGTAGTCAAGACAGGAACACTGAAGCTTTCTTT. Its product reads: CASSQDRNTEAFF.